The source of this T cell receptor beta chain is a study of OX40 agonist ivuxolimab in advanced cancers. As concerns this clone: Its antigen is not identified.

The data were produced by immunoSEQ multiplex PCR, yet TCRdb's version contains in-frame clones alone and is incomplete. In the table there are around 75,000 clones, roughly 80% of which are singletons. The CDR3 loop spans 13 amino acids. Germline V lookup: CDR1 GTSNPN, CDR2 SVGIG (reference sequence). Deletions cut 5 bases from V and 5 bases from J, with 15 bases between. The study's findings and limits: Both blood CD4+ and CD8+ T cells showed clonal growth by week 6 at 0.1 to 3.0 mg/kg. Expanded clones were, on average, more numerous among CD8+ T cells than CD4+.

The source was CD4+ or CD8+ T cells sorted from blood, collected in a trial of the OX40 agonist ivuxolimab. The chain couples TRBV30 to TRBJ2-5, with D perhaps being TRBD1 or TRBD2 (7 bases each). This clonotype was sampled from an adult with an advanced solid tumor such as melanoma, head and neck, liver or kidney cancer. The DNA for the CDR3 is TGTGCCTGGGGGGGAGGGGGCAGGGAGACCCAGTACTTC. This codes for CAWGGGGRETQYF.